The 14 T cell receptor beta chains below were found in one sample sequenced in a study of T cell responses to AZD1222 COVID-19 vaccine. The protocol was immunoSEQ multiplex PCR, while the TCRdb copy is restricted to in-frame clones and leaves out a portion. The table has around 50,000 clones, 84% seen once; the top ten hold about a tenth. The material was peripheral blood, obtained on day 0 of AZD1222 vaccination. The receptors shown here come from an adult in good health.

This rearrangement joins TRBV28 to TRBJ1-2, with 9 bases matching TRBD1. This CDR3 contains 16 residues. V lost 4 bases to trimming and J lost 1 base; unmatched junction nucleotides: 7. Germline loops: CDR1 MDHEN, CDR2 SYDVKM. CDR3 protein: CASSSPGTGNNYGYTF. CDR3 bases: TGTGCCAGCAGTTCCCCCGGGACAGGGAATAACTATGGCTACACCTTC.

The chain employs TRBV4-1 and TRBJ1-1, with D hard to call. This CDR3 region has 13 residues. Trimming stripped 0 bases from V and 8 bases from J, with 10 bases between. Germline CDR1 is MGHRA and CDR2 is YSYEKL. The CDR3 loop is CASSQDTGPEAFF. The DNA of the CDR3 is TGCGCCAGCAGCCAAGACACCGGGCCGGAAGCTTTCTTT.

CDR3 residues: CASSLTSYEQYF. The CDR3 DNA reads TGTGCCAGCAGCTTGACCTCCTACGAGCAGTACTTC. The chain couples TRBV5-5 to TRBJ2-7; D unresolved. V was clipped by 1 base and J by 0 bases, with 2 bases between them. CDR1 is SGHKS, CDR2 YYEKEE, per germline (reference sequence). This CDR3 is 12 amino acids long.

The chain joins TRBV15 to TRBJ2-1; 7 nucleotides line up with TRBD1. There are 16 residues in the CDR3. Germline lookup yields CDR1 LNHNV and CDR2 YYDKDF (reference sequence). J lost 0 bases, V lost 3 bases, and 5 bases had no gene match. The CDR3 DNA sequence: TGTGCCACCAGCAGGTCGGGACAGAGCTCCTACAATGAGCAGTTCTTC. Protein sequence: CATSRSGQSSYNEQFF.

V and J are TRBV6-5 and TRBJ1-4; 7 bases line up with TRBD1. Germline V gene data show CDR1 as MNHEY and CDR2 as SVGAGI. Trimming cost V 6 bases and J 6 bases; bases outside gene matches: 7. The CDR3 extends over 14 amino acids. CDR3: CASSLDRADEKLFF. The CDR3 DNA follows: TGTGCCAGCAGCCTCGACAGGGCTGATGAAAAACTGTTTTTT.

The chain has TRBV19 and TRBJ1-5; TRBD1 is a possible D gene (6 bases). CDR1 and CDR2 (germline): LNHDA, SQIVND (reference sequence). The V gene lost 6 bases and the J gene lost 6 bases, with 18 bases spanning the gap. The CDR3 runs to 15 residues. The DNA of the CDR3 is TGTGCCAGTAGCCACGGAGGGGGTAGGAGTCAGCCCCAGCATTTT. Translating gives CASSHGGGRSQPQHF.

V and J are TRBV29-1 and TRBJ2-7; TRBD2 matches at 7 bases. This CDR3 has 13 residues. The trim removed 4 bases at V and 0 bases at J, leaving 3 bases unmatched. Germline V gene sequence: CDR1 SQVTM, CDR2 ANQGSEA. The CDR3 DNA reads as TGCAGCGTTGGGTGGGGGGGCTCCTACGAGCAGTACTTC. Its protein product is CSVGWGGSYEQYF.

The chain couples TRBV2 to TRBJ2-3, with D possibly being TRBD1 or TRBD2 (6 bases each). CDR1 is SNHLY, CDR2 FYNNEI, per germline. The CDR3 is 16 residues long. V lost 0 bases and J lost 1, with 11 bases in between. The CDR3 nucleotides read TGTGCCAGCAGTGAAGCGACAGGAGGGGGCACAGATACGCAGTATTTT. This gives the protein CASSEATGGGTDTQYF.

This clone was counted between two and nine times. The chain is built from TRBV7-2 and TRBJ1-4, with a weak D call TRBD1 (5 bases). The CDR3 loop spans 14 amino acids. V was cut by 5 bases and J by 7 bases, with 14 bases left in between. CDR1 is SGHTA, CDR2 FQGNSA, per germline. The CDR3 protein is CASSPSGTPEKLFF. CDR3 nucleotides: TGTGCCAGCAGCCCTTCCGGGACGCCTGAAAAACTGTTTTTT.

This chain links TRBV6-5 with TRBJ2-1; D is perhaps TRBD1 or TRBD2 (5 bases each). CDR1 is MNHEY and CDR2 is SVGAGI in the germline V gene. The germline V and J ends were trimmed by 5 bases and 5 bases, with 13 bases remaining between them. The CDR3 sequence is 14 residues long. DNA of the CDR3: TGTGCCAGCAGTCAACCGGGACCCCACAATGAGCAGTTCTTC. Protein product: CASSQPGPHNEQFF.

J is TRBJ2-7 and V is TRBV7-6, with D possibly matching TRBD2 (5 bases). The V gene lost 5 bases and the J gene lost 4 bases, with 21 bases spanning the gap. The CDR3 covers 16 residues. CDR1 is SGHVS and CDR2 is FNYEAQ in the germline V gene. In nucleotides, the CDR3 is TGTGCCAGCAGCCCCCGAACCACCGGAGGATTGTACGAGCAGTACTTC. It encodes CASSPRTTGGLYEQYF.

The gene calls are TRBV7-3 and TRBJ2-7; 11 nucleotides line up with TRBD1. V was clipped by 5 bases and J by 4 bases; unmatched bases: 7. This CDR3 comprises 15 residues. Germline V gene sequence: CDR1 SGHTA, CDR2 FQGTGA. The CDR3 region has the DNA TGTGCCAGCAGCCAGGACAGGGGGCGGAGATACGAGCAGTACTTC. Its protein is CASSQDRGRRYEQYF.

The chain combines TRBV5-5 with TRBJ1-2, with 7 bases fitting TRBD1. Losses at the gene ends were 2 bases for V and 4 bases for J; bases not matched to a gene: 11. CDR3 length equals 16 residues. CDR1 and CDR2 (germline): SGHKS, YYEKEE (reference sequence). The CDR3 sequence is CASSFSGQAFFYGYTF. In nucleotides, the CDR3 is TGTGCCAGCAGCTTTTCCGGACAGGCCTTTTTCTATGGCTACACCTTC.

The rearrangement joins TRBV19 to TRBJ1-2; 7 bases agree with TRBD1. The CDR3 consists of 13 residues. Losses at the gene ends were 9 bases for V and 3 bases for J; bases not matched to a gene: 7. Per the germline V gene, CDR1 is LNHDA and CDR2 is SQIVND (reference sequence). CDR3 bases: TGTGCCAGCACCCGACAGGGTGACTATGGCTACACCTTC. It codes for CASTRQGDYGYTF.